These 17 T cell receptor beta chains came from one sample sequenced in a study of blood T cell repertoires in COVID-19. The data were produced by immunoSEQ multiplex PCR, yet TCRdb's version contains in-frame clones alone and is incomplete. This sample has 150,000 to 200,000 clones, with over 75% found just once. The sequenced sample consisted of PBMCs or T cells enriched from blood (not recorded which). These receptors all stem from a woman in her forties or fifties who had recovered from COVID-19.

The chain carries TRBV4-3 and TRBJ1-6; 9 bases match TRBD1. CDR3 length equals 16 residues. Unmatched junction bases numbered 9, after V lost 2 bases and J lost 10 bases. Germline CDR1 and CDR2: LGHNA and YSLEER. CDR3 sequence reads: CASSQIAGTGSSPLHF. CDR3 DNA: TGCGCCAGCAGCCAAATCGCCGGGACAGGGAGCTCACCCCTCCACTTT.

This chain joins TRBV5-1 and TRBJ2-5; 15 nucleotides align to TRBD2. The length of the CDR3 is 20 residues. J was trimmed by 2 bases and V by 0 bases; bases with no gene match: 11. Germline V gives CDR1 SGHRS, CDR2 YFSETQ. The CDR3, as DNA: TGCGCCAGCAGCTTGGTCTTTCGGACTAGCGGGGGGGCGGGTCAAGAGACCCAGTACTTC. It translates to CASSLVFRTSGGAGQETQYF.

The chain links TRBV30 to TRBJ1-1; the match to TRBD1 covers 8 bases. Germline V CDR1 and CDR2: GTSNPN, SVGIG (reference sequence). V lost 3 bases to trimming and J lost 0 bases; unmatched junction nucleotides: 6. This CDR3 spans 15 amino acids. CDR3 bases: TGTGCCTGGAGCGGACAGGGCTCTATGAACACTGAAGCTTTCTTT. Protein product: CAWSGQGSMNTEAFF.

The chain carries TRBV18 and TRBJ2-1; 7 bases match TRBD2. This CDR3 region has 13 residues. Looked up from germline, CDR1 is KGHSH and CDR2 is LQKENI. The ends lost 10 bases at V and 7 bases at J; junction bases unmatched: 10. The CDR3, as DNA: TGTGCCACCTCGAGCGGGGTAGGGAATGAGCAGTTCTTC. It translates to CATSSGVGNEQFF.

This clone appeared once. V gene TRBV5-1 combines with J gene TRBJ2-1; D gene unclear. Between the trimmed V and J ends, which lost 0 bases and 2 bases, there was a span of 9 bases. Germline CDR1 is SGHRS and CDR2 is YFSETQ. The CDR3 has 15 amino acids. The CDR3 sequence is CASSLVPGTYNEQFF. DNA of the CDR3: TGCGCCAGCAGCTTGGTGCCAGGAACCTACAATGAGCAGTTCTTC.

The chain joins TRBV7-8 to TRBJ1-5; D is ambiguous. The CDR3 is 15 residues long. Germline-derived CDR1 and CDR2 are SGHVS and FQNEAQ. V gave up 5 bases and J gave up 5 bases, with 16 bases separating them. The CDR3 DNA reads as TGTGCCAGCAGCAATCTGAGGGTGAGTGATCAGCCCCAGCATTTT. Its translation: CASSNLRVSDQPQHF.

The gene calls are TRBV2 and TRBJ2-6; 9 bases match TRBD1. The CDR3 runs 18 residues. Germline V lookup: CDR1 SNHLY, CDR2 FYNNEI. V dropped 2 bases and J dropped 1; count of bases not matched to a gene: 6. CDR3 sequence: CASSERDRVLSGANVLTF. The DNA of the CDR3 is TGTGCCAGCAGTGAAAGGGACAGGGTTTTGTCTGGGGCCAACGTCCTGACTTTC.

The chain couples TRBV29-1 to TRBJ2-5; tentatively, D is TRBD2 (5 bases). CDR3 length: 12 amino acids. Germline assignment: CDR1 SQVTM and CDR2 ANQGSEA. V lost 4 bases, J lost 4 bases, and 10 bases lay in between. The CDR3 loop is CSVGGHGETQYF. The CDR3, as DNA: TGCAGCGTTGGAGGGCATGGAGAGACCCAGTACTTC.

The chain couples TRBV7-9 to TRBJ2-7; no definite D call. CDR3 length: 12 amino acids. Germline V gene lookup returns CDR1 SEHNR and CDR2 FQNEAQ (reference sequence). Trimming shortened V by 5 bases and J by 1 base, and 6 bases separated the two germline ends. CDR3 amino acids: CASSPESYEQYF. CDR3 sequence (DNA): TGTGCCAGCAGCCCGGAGTCCTACGAGCAGTACTTC.

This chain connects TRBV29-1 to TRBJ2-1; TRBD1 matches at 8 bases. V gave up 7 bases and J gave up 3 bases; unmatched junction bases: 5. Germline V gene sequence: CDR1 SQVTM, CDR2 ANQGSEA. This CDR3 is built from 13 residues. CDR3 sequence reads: CSGRQGNYNEQFF. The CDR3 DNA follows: TGCAGCGGGCGACAGGGGAACTACAATGAGCAGTTCTTC.

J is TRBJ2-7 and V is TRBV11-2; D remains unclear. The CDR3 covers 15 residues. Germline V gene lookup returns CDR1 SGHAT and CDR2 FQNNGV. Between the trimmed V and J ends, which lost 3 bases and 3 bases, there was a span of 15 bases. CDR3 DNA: TGTGCCAGCAGCTTCACTGATAAGCCCGACTACGAGCAGTACTTC. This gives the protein CASSFTDKPDYEQYF.

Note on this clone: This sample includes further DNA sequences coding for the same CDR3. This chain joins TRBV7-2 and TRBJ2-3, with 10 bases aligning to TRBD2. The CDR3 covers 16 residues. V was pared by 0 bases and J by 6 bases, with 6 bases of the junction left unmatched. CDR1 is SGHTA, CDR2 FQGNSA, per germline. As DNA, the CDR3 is TGTGCCAGCAGCTTAGCCCCAGCGGGGGGGGCTGATACGCAGTATTTT. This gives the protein CASSLAPAGGADTQYF.

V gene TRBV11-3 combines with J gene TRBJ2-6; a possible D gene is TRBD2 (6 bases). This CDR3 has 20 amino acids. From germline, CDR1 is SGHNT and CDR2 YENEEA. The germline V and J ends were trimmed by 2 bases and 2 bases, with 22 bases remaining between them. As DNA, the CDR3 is TGTGCCAGCAGCTTAAATACAACGGGACTCAGTTCCGCTGGGGCCAACGTCCTGACTTTC. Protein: CASSLNTTGLSSAGANVLTF.

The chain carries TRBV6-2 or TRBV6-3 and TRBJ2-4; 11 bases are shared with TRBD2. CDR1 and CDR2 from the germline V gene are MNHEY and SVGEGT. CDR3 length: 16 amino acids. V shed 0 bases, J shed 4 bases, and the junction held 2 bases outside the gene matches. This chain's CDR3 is CASSYSVAGGKNIQYF. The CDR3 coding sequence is TGTGCCAGCAGTTACTCGGTAGCGGGGGGGAAAAACATTCAGTACTTC.

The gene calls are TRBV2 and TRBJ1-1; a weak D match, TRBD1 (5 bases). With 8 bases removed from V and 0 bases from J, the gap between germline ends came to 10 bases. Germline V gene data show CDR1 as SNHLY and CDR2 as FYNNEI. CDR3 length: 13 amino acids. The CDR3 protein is CASVGTVNTEAFF. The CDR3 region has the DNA TGTGCCAGCGTGGGGACTGTGAACACTGAAGCTTTCTTT.

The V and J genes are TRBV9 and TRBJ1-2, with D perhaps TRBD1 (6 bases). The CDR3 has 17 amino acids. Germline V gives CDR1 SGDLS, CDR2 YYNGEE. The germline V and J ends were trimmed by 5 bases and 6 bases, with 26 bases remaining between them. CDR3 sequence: CASSEVRTASRFDGYTF. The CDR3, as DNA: TGTGCCAGCAGTGAGGTTCGGACAGCGTCCCGTTTTGATGGCTACACCTTC.

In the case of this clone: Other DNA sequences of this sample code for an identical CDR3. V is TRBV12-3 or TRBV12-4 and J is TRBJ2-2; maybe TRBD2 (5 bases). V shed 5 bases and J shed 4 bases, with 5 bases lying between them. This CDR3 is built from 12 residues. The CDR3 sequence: CASSGGTGELFF. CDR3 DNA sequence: TGTGCCAGCAGTGGAGGCACCGGGGAGCTGTTTTTT.